This T cell receptor beta chain emerged from a study of T cells in narcolepsy. The repertoire was sequenced with immunoSEQ multiplex PCR; TCRdb's copy has only in-frame clones and lacks some. The top ten clones hold roughly 1% of a sample with approximately 30,000 clones, around 80% of them seen once. A note on this clone: Its antigen is as yet unknown.

Study-wide results and caveats: HCRT-specific and TRIB2-specific autoreactive clonotypes appeared among same-patient CSF and blood CD4+ clonotypes.

This receptor was obtained from a human donor in good health. Source material: memory (CD45RA-) CD4+ T cells from blood.

CDR3: CASSSGLAGRGTDTQYF. The DNA of the CDR3 is TGCGCCAGCAGCTCGGGACTAGCGGGGAGGGGCACAGATACGCAGTATTTT. V usage is TRBV5-1 and J usage is TRBJ2-3; TRBD2 matches 13 bases. CDR1 and CDR2 (germline): SGHRS, YFSETQ. The V segment lost 3 bases and the J segment 1 base; nucleotides outside the gene matches: 5. This CDR3 spans 17 amino acids.